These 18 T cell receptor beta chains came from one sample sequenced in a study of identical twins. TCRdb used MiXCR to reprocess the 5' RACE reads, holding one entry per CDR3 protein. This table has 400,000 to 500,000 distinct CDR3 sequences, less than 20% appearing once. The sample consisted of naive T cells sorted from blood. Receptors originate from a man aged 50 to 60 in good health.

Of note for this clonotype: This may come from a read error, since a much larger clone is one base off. DNA for the CDR3: TGTGCCAGCAGCCCTGAAGCTTTCTTT. It translates to CASSPEAFF. The genes are TRBV9 and TRBJ1-1; D is unresolved. The CDR3 spans 9 residues. From germline, CDR1 is SGDLS and CDR2 YYNGEE. V gave up 4 bases and J gave up 6 bases, with 1 base separating them.

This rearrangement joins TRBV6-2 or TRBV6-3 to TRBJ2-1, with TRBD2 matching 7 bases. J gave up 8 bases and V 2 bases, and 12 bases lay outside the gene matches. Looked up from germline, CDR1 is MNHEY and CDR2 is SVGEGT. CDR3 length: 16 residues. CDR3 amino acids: CASSYPKAGVRDEQFF. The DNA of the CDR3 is TGTGCCAGCAGTTACCCGAAGGCGGGGGTTAGGGATGAGCAGTTCTTC.

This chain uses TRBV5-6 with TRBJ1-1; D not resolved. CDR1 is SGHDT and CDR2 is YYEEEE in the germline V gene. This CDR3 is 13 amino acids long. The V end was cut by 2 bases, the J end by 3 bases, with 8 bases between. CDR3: CASSFGRYTEAFF. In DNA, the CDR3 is TGTGCCAGCAGCTTCGGTCGTTACACTGAAGCTTTCTTT.

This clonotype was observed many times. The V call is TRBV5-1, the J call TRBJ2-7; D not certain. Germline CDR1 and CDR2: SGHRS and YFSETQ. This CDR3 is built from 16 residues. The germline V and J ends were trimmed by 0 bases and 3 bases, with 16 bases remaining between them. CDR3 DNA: TGCGCCAGCAGCTTGGCCTCGCAGGTGCAATTCTACGAGCAGTACTTC. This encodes CASSLASQVQFYEQYF.

CDR3 DNA sequence: TGTGCCAGCAGCTTAGGACGGACTATCTCGGGGGCTGGAGATACGCAGTATTTT. Translation gives CASSLGRTISGAGDTQYF. The chain uses TRBV7-6 and TRBJ2-3; TRBD1 or TRBD2 may be the D gene (6 bases each). The germline CDR1 and CDR2 sequences are SGHVS and FNYEAQ. The CDR3 is made up of 18 amino acids. The ends were cut back, 1 base at V and 5 bases at J, with 22 bases in the middle.

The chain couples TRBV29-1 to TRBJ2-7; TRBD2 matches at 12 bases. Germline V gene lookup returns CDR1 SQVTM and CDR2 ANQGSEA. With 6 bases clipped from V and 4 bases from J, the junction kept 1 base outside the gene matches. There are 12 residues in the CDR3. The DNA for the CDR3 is TGCAGCGTCGGGACTAGCGGGTACGAGCAGTACTTC. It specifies CSVGTSGYEQYF.

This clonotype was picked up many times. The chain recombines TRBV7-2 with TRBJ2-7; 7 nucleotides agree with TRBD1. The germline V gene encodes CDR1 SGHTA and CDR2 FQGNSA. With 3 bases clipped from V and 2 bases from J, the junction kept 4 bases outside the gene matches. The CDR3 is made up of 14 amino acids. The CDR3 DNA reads TGTGCCAGCAGCTTGGGCAGGGGGACCTACGAGCAGTACTTC. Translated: CASSLGRGTYEQYF. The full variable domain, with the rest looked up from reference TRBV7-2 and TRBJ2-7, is GAGVSQSPSNKVTEKGKDVELRCDPISGHTALYWYRQSLGQGLEFLIYFQGNSAPDKSGLPSDRFSAERTGGSVSTLTIQRTQQEDSAVYLCASSLGRGTYEQYFGPGTRLTVT.

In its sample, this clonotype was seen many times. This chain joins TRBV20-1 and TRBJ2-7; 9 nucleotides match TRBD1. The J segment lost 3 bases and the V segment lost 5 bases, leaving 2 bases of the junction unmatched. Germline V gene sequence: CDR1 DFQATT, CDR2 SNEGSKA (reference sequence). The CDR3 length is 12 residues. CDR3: CSAEDRGYEQYF. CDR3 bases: TGCAGTGCTGAGGACAGGGGCTACGAGCAGTACTTC.

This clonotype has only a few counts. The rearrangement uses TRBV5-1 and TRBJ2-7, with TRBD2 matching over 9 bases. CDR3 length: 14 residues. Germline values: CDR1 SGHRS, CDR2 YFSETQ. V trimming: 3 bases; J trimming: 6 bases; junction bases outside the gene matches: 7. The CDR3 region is CASSSRLAVREQYF. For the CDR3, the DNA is TGCGCCAGCAGCTCCCGACTAGCGGTCCGCGAGCAGTACTTC.

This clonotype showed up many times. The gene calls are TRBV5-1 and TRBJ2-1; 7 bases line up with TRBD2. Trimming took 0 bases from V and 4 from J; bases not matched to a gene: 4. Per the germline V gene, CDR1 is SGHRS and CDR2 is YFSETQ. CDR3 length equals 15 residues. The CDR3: CASSLDSGWYNEQFF. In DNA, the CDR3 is TGCGCCAGCAGCTTGGATAGCGGGTGGTACAATGAGCAGTTCTTC.

The CDR3 DNA is TGCAGCGATGGACAGGGTGGGACCCAGTACTTC. Its protein is CSDGQGGTQYF. V and J are TRBV29-1 and TRBJ2-5; TRBD1 matches at 8 bases. The ends lost 7 bases at V and 7 bases at J; junction bases unmatched: 5. The CDR3 runs 11 residues. The V gene's germline CDR1 is SQVTM and CDR2 ANQGSEA.

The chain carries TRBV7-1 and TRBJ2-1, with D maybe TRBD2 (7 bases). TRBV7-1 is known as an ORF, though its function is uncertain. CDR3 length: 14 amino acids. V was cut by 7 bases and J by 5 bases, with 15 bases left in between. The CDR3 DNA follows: TGTGCCAGCATTGGGAGGGGGACGAACAATGAGCAGTTCTTC. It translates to CASIGRGTNNEQFF.

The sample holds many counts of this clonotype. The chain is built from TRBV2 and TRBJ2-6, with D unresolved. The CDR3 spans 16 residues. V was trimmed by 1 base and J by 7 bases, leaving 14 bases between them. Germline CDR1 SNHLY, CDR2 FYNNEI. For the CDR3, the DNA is TGTGCCAGCAGTGAAGGCCGGATAAGTGGAGCCAACGTCCTGACTTTC. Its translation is CASSEGRISGANVLTF.

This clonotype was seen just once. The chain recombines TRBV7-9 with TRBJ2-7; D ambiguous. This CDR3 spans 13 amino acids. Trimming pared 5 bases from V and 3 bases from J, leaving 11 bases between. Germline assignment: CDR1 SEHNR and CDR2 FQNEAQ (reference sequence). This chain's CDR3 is CASSHWDGYEQYF. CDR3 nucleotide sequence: TGTGCCAGCAGCCACTGGGATGGCTACGAGCAGTACTTC.

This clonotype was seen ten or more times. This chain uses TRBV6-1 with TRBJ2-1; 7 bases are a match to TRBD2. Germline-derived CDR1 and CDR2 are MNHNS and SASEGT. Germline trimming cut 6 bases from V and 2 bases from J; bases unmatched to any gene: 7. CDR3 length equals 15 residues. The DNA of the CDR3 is TGTGCCAGCAGGACCGGGACTACGGCCTACAATGAGCAGTTCTTC. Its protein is CASRTGTTAYNEQFF.

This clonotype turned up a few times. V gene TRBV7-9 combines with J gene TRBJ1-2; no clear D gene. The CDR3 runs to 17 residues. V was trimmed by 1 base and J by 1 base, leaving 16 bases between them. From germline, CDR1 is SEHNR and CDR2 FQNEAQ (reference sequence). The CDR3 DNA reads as TGTGCCAGCAGCTTAGATGAGGTGCAGGAACTTAACTATGGCTACACCTTC. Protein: CASSLDEVQELNYGYTF. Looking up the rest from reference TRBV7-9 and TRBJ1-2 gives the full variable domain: DTGVSQNPRHKITKRGQNVTFRCDPISEHNRLYWYRQTLGQGPEFLTYFQNEAQLEKSRLLSDRFSAERPKGSFSTLEIQRTEQGDSAMYLCASSLDEVQELNYGYTFGSGTRLTVV.

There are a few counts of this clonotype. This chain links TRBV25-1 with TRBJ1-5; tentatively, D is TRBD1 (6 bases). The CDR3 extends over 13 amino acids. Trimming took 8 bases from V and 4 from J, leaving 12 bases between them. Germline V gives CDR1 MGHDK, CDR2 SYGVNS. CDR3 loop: CASYDRPNQPQHF. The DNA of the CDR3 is TGTGCCAGCTATGACAGGCCAAATCAGCCCCAGCATTTT.

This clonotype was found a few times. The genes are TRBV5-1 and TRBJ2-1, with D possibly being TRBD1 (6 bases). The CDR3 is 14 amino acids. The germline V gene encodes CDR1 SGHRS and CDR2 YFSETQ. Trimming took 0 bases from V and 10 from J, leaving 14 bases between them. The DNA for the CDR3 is TGCGCCAGCAGCTTGGTGTCGGGACACCAGGAGCAGTTCTTC. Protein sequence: CASSLVSGHQEQFF.